This T cell receptor (beta chain) was observed in a study of graft-versus-host responses after intestinal transplantation. This clone came up once. Its antigen is not known. Germline V gene sequence: CDR1 SGHDN, CDR2 FVKESK. V lost 5 bases, J lost 9 bases, and 14 bases lay in between. The CDR3 has 13 residues. The method was immunoSEQ multiplex PCR; TCRdb's version includes in-frame clones alone and lacks a portion of them. The profile shows tens of thousands of clones, 83% of them singletons. The V gene is TRBV14, the J gene TRBJ2-1; D uncertain. The sample here was unstimulated CD8+ T cells sorted from spleen or lymph node cells, taken before intestinal transplant. The receptor comes from a human donor who received an intestinal transplant. Here the CDR3 reads CASSALQAGEQFF. In DNA, the CDR3 is TGTGCCAGCAGCGCCCTTCAAGCTGGTGAGCAGTTCTTC.